This T cell receptor (beta chain) is from a study of blood T cell repertoires in COVID-19 (dated by TCRdb to the early 2020s). Background on the whole study: Samples covering the acute and convalescent phases of COVID-19 were provided by collaborators in the United States, Italy and Spain. The prospective study material was composed of cDNA or gDNA derived from T cells, B-cell-depleted T cells, or PBMCs. Subjects who had been exposed to COVID-19, were actively infected with it, or had recovered from it provided the deeply sampled blood TCRbeta repertoires that made up the dataset. The repertoires were released in a freely available public database meant as a resource for research on the immune response to SARS-CoV-2. The samples were drawn from the first 160 participants of the ongoing ImmuneRACE study and from some 1,300 subjects provided by 6 global collaborators. Nearly every sample came with metadata listing a de-identified subject ID, COVID-19 status, age in years and sex. Where available, HLA class I and class II types were obtained from metadata supplied by the sample provider rather than from assay-based typing.

The immunoSEQ Assay, a bias-controlled multiplex PCR, was used to amplify TCRbeta CDR3 regions from genomic DNA. As for the authors' bioinformatics: Within the assay, amplification of reference gene primers was used to estimate how many nucleated cells each sample contained. To quantify the absolute abundance of each unique TCRbeta CDR3 rearrangement, sequence reads were collapsed and filtered. For each sample, productive Simpson clonality was calculated as the square root of Simpson's diversity index across productive rearrangements. What TCRdb holds here is the immuneACCESS table cut down to in-frame rearrangements. Part of the clones is not present; checked against another copy, under half of the missing clones reflect an unresolved V gene, and the others are unexplained. From that table come the V and J calls and clone size; the DNA was used to work out D and trimming. A total of some 96,000 clones appear in this sample, around four fifths of them only once. About 12% of the sample is held by the ten biggest clonotypes.

Points on this clone: It has no known antigen specificity. There are no base qualities to consult, and no much larger clone falls within one base.

Results and caveats for the whole study, not just this receptor: Clinical and demographic metadata were provided uncurated, with the amount varying by source and participant.

Spanning cysteine to phenylalanine, the CDR3 consists of 14 amino acids. The CDR3 DNA has 42 bases and is translated from base 1. From a lookup of the germline V gene (reference sequence), CDR1 and CDR2 are LNHDA and SQIVND. V loses 6 bases of germline sequence and J loses 1 base, and the interval between the two ends is 12 bases. Collaborating institutions collected whole blood in K2EDTA tubes following their own protocols. Collaborator samples were shipped for TCRbeta analysis as frozen whole blood, isolated PBMCs, or DNA extracted from either sample type. The receptor's source is a woman aged 70-85 years with acute or convalescent COVID-19. The sample comprised peripheral blood. The sequence joins TRBV19 to TRBJ1-1; a tentative D match to TRBD1 spans 6 bases. The CDR3 protein is CASRSTGSNTEAFF. The DNA reads as follows: TGTGCCAGTAGATCGACAGGTTCGAACACTGAAGCTTTCTTT.